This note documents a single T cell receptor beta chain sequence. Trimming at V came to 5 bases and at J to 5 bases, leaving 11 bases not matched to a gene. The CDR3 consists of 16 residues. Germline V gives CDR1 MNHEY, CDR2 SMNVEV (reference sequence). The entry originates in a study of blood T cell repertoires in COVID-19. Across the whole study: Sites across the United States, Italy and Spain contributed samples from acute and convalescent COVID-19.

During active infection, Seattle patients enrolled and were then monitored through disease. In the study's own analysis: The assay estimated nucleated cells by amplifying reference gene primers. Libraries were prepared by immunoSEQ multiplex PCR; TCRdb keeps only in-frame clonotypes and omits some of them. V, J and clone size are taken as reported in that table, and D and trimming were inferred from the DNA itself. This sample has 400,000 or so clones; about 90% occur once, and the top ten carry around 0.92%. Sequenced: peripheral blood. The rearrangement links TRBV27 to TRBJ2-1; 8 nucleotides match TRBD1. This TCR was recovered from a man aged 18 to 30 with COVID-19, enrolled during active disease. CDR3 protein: CASSGEDRVLNNEQFF. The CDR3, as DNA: TGTGCCAGCAGTGGAGAGGACAGGGTCCTCAACAATGAGCAGTTCTTC.